This TCR beta chain was captured by sequencing in a study of T cells in Graves' hyperthyroidism and ophthalmopathy (dated by TCRdb to about 2019). About the full investigation: Peripheral blood samples were taken at initial diagnosis, before any treatment was given. A discovery cohort of about a hundred patients, 43 with Graves' ophthalmopathy and approximately 60 with stable Graves' hyperthyroidism, was used to find distinguishing TCR V-J signatures. Prospective prediction of ophthalmopathy was tested in an independent validation cohort of about 19 hyperthyroidism patients and 15 to 17 patients who later progressed to ophthalmopathy. In addition, the study compared T-cell repertoires in thyroid tissue and in blood from several Graves' hyperthyroidism patients. After blood sampling, hyperthyroidism patients were treated with methimazole at a starting dose of 30 mg daily, and ophthalmopathy patients were treated with high-dose intravenous methylprednisolone. The approximately 90 discovery patients were divided at random into training and test sets in a 7:3 ratio. According to the paper, TCR Vbeta CDR3 sequencing was carried out on more than 120 peripheral blood samples, which came from fewer than 50 ophthalmopathy, around 75 hyperthyroidism and some 17 progressor patients.

Hyperthyroidism patients were newly diagnosed, with disease duration under 2 months, and aged 18 to 65 years. Exclusion was applied to patients with uncontrolled infections, other autoimmune diseases, pregnancy or lactation. Clinical symptoms, serum thyroxine and TRAb, thyroid ultrasound, and orbital computed tomography formed the basis for the diagnoses. Blood from progressor patients was collected at the time of first diagnosis with hyperthyroidism, before any ophthalmopathy symptoms had appeared. Ficoll-Paque density gradient centrifugation was used to isolate PBMCs from approximately 10 ml of fresh peripheral blood. Progressor patients were first diagnosed with Graves' hyperthyroidism and then developed ophthalmopathy during follow-up. Total RNA was extracted using Trizol reagent, and RNA quality was assessed on an Agilent 2100 Bioanalyzer. Amplification of TCR beta CDR3 regions was carried out from RNA transcripts. A first-round RT-PCR of the TCR CDR3 used the HTBI primer set with the Qiagen OneStep RT-PCR kit. A second multiplex PCR round built the libraries, followed by size selection and purification. Sequencing of the libraries was done on an Illumina HiSeq2000 using paired-end 100 bp reads. As for the authors' bioinformatics: SOAPnuke was used to process the raw data, removing reads that contained adapters or uncalled bases, had a mean Phred below 15, or lacked an exact match to the constant primer or identifier. COPE v1.2.5 was used to merge the high-quality paired reads, and each unique nucleotide sequence was defined as a clonotype. MiTCR v1.1 was used to align the clonotypes against IMGT TRBV, TRBD and TRBJ reference segments. The analysis included only V-J combinations with a frequency above 0.0001, which together covered around 99% of the repertoires. The TCS score was defined as the ratio of F50 (clonal expansion) to E x V (chaos), calculated using BLOSUM62-based TCRdist between CDR3 peptides within each V-J. Welch's t-statistics and random forest reduced some 510 V-J features to roughly 13, which were used in a naive Bayes classifier (R e1071). In-frame beta chains were kept once TCRdb had trimmed the public reads at Q25 with fastp and called clones with MiXCR. Entries are consolidated by CDR3 protein sequence, retaining the most common genes and DNA. TCRdb, not the original authors, processed these V and J calls. The sample table records almost 600,000 distinct CDR3 sequences; approximately 15% of these occur just once. Of the sample, roughly 6.2% falls within the top ten clones.

The trim is 5 bases for V and 1 base for J, with a gap of 18 bases between the germline ends. The CDR3 contains 18 residues, cysteine and phenylalanine counted. Of the read, only the CDR3 DNA is kept; its 54 bases are in frame from base 1. Reading the germline V gene (reference sequence) gives CDR1 LNHDA and CDR2 SQIVND. Paper-wide results and their limitations: A model built on a 13 V-J signature distinguished ophthalmopathy from stable hyperthyroidism, reaching roughly 88% sensitivity and about 81% specificity in cross-validation and 80%/75% in testing. No statistical method was used to fix the sample size in advance, and group allocation was not hidden from the investigators. In validation, the model predicted progression to ophthalmopathy with roughly 66% sensitivity and around 72% specificity, a median of about six months before onset. Blood samples also contained most of the expanded thyroid clonotypes (frequency above 0.001), which suggests that blood repertoires may reflect thyroid immune responses.

This clonotype was recorded at least ten times. Its cognate antigen has yet to be identified. Base qualities are not at hand, and no much larger clone is one base apart. This chain is built from TRBV19 and TRBJ2-6, and TRBD1 may be the D gene, going by 6 matching bases. This clonotype was obtained from a young woman with Graves' hyperthyroidism that later progressed to Graves' ophthalmopathy. Sequenced input: blood. The CDR3 corresponds to CASSDQVQGLSGANVLTF. The sequenced DNA: TGTGCCAGTAGTGACCAGGTACAGGGCCTATCTGGGGCCAACGTCCTGACTTTC. Supplemented by the reference TRBV19 and TRBJ2-6 proteins around the CDR3, the complete variable domain is DGGITQSPKYLFRKEGQNVTLSCEQNLNHDAMYWYRQDPGQGLRLIYYSQIVNDFQKGDIAEGYSVSREKKESFPLTVTSAQKNPTAFYLCASSDQVQGLSGANVLTFGAGSRLTVL.